These 22 T cell receptor beta chains originate from one sample sequenced in a study of shared clonotypes between healthy human individuals. Using immunoSEQ multiplex PCR, the repertoire was profiled, and TCRdb retains in-frame clones only, with some absent. The table lists about 990,000 clones, about four fifths of them singletons. Input material: memory CD4+ T cells from PBMCs. Subset defined: CD45RA-negative fraction. All receptors come from a young man in good health. Some clones in this sample may be carry-over from other donors' samples.

V and J are TRBV7-3 and TRBJ2-4, with D perhaps matching TRBD1 (6 bases). The CDR3 length is 15 residues. Looked up from germline, CDR1 is SGHTA and CDR2 is FQGTGA. The V gene lost 5 bases and the J gene lost 5 bases, with 16 bases spanning the gap. The CDR3 protein is CASSRAGAPQNIQYF. The CDR3 DNA follows: TGTGCCAGCAGCCGGGCAGGGGCCCCACAAAACATTCAGTACTTC.

The V and J genes are TRBV6-1 and TRBJ2-7, with TRBD1 matching 9 bases. CDR1 and CDR2 (germline): MNHNS, SASEGT. The CDR3 sequence is 14 residues long. After removal of 6 bases from V and 2 bases from J, the junction contained 5 bases not matched to a gene. For the CDR3, the DNA is TGTGCCAGCAGGGTACAGGGGGCCACCTACGAGCAGTACTTC. It translates to CASRVQGATYEQYF.

The chain links TRBV27 to TRBJ2-7; D perhaps matches TRBD2 (6 bases). The CDR3 contains 17 residues. The V gene lost 0 bases and the J gene lost 1 base, with 16 bases spanning the gap. In germline, CDR1 is MNHEY, CDR2 SMNVEV (reference sequence). CDR3 sequence (DNA): TGTGCCAGCAGTTTATCGATACGGGGGAGTAGGTCCTACGAGCAGTACTTC. Translated: CASSLSIRGSRSYEQYF.

The V gene is TRBV9, the J gene TRBJ2-1, with D hard to call. Trimming left V 4 bases short and J 1 base short, with 18 bases between. The CDR3 runs to 17 residues. The germline CDR1 and CDR2 sequences are SGDLS and YYNGEE. In DNA form, the CDR3 reads TGTGCCAGCAGCCCCCCGGTGGGGTACGGTTCCTACAATGAGCAGTTCTTC. It encodes CASSPPVGYGSYNEQFF.

The V call is TRBV5-6, the J call TRBJ1-2; 7 bases are shared with TRBD1. J gave up 6 bases and V 4 bases, and 9 bases lay outside the gene matches. The CDR3 covers 14 residues. Germline CDR1 SGHDT, CDR2 YYEEEE. CDR3 protein: CASSPDRETHGYTF. The CDR3 nucleotides read TGTGCCAGCAGCCCCGACAGGGAAACGCATGGCTACACCTTC.

This clone was recorded only once. This chain joins TRBV11-2 and TRBJ2-2; tentatively, D is TRBD1 or TRBD2 (5 bases each). Trimming cost V 5 bases and J 5 bases, with 9 bases left between them. The CDR3 contains 13 residues. Germline CDR1 is SGHAT and CDR2 is FQNNGV. CDR3 amino acids: CASSRDGTGELFF. CDR3 coding DNA: TGTGCCAGCAGCCGGGACGGAACCGGGGAGCTGTTTTTT.

The V and J genes are TRBV12-2 and TRBJ2-1; the tabulated D call, TRBD2, remains unverified against the DNA. TRBV12-2 is a recognized pseudogene. The CDR3 runs to 15 residues. This chain's CDR3 is CASRLGGRPYNEQFF. Written as DNA, the CDR3 is TGTGCAAGTCGCTTGGGCGGGAGACCCTACAATGAGCAGTTCTTC.

This clone has a handful of counts. V usage is TRBV20-1 and J usage is TRBJ1-2; no definite D call. The CDR3 is 10 residues long. V lost 6 bases to trimming and J lost 2 bases, with 4 bases between them. Germline-derived CDR1 and CDR2 are DFQATT and SNEGSKA (reference sequence). The CDR3 DNA follows: TGCAGTGCCCACAACTATGGCTACACCTTC. Translated, it gives CSAHNYGYTF.

The table lists this clone with a few counts. This chain uses TRBV2 with TRBJ1-2, with 7 positions matching TRBD1. With V trimmed by 6 bases and J by 4 bases, 8 bases remained unmatched. This CDR3 spans 14 amino acids. CDR1 is SNHLY and CDR2 is FYNNEI in the germline V gene. For the CDR3, the DNA is TGTGCCAGCAGCCTGAACAGGGGATTCTATGGCTACACCTTC. The encoded protein is CASSLNRGFYGYTF.

Many counts were recorded for this clone. The chain recombines TRBV5-1 with TRBJ2-7, with D possibly being TRBD2 (6 bases). This CDR3 spans 14 amino acids. The V gene's germline CDR1 is SGHRS and CDR2 YFSETQ. The ends were cut back, 2 bases at V and 2 bases at J, with 11 bases in the middle. The CDR3 here is CASSLTPGAYEQYF. As DNA, the CDR3 is TGCGCCAGCAGCTTAACGCCGGGGGCCTACGAGCAGTACTTC.

This clone was recorded once. The V call is TRBV2, the J call TRBJ1-2; no firm D call. Germline V gene data show CDR1 as SNHLY and CDR2 as FYNNEI. With 3 bases removed from V and 8 bases from J, the gap between germline ends came to 13 bases. This CDR3 region has 13 residues. CDR3: CASSDDPRLGYTF. CDR3 nucleotides: TGTGCCAGCAGTGATGACCCTCGATTAGGCTACACCTTC. Full variable domain (missing parts from reference TRBV2 and TRBJ1-2): EPEVTQTPSHQVTQMGQEVILRCVPISNHLYFYWYRQILGQKVEFLVSFYNNEISEKSEIFDDQFSVERPDGSNFTLKIRSTKLEDSAMYFCASSDDPRLGYTFGSGTRLTVV.

This clone was counted between two and nine times. The V call is TRBV5-1, the J call TRBJ1-2; D not certain. Germline V gives CDR1 SGHRS, CDR2 YFSETQ. Trimming shortened V by 4 bases and J by 1 base, and 17 bases separated the two germline ends. The CDR3 runs 16 residues. This chain's CDR3 is CASSPRGPTINYGYTF. The CDR3 DNA reads as TGCGCCAGCAGCCCTCGAGGACCGACGATTAACTATGGCTACACCTTC.

The genes are TRBV5-8 and TRBJ2-7; D possibly corresponds to TRBD2 (6 bases). The CDR3 extends over 14 amino acids. V lost 0 bases and J 3 bases, leaving 10 bases between the germline ends. Germline V gives CDR1 SGHTS, CDR2 YDEGEE. CDR3 loop: CASSLVWRGYEQYF. The CDR3, as DNA: TGTGCCAGCAGCTTGGTTTGGCGGGGCTACGAGCAGTACTTC.

The chain recombines TRBV4-2 with TRBJ1-4, with D possibly matching TRBD1 (5 bases). The CDR3 is made up of 17 amino acids. The V end was cut by 3 bases, the J end by 5 bases, with 19 bases between. CDR1 is LGHNA, CDR2 YNFKEQ, per germline. The DNA for the CDR3 is TGTGCCAGCAGCCAGAGACTTAAGGAGGACACCAATGAAAAACTGTTTTTT. It codes for CASSQRLKEDTNEKLFF.

This chain connects TRBV5-1 to TRBJ2-1; 10 bases match TRBD2. Unmatched junction bases numbered 5, after V lost 0 bases and J lost 8 bases. The CDR3 spans 15 residues. Germline values: CDR1 SGHRS, CDR2 YFSETQ. CDR3: CASSLALAGGDEQFF. The CDR3 nucleotides are TGCGCCAGCAGCTTGGCATTAGCGGGAGGAGATGAGCAGTTCTTC.

This rearrangement joins TRBV7-6 to TRBJ2-7, with D tentatively TRBD1 or TRBD2 (5 bases each). Trimming pared 0 bases from V and 1 base from J, leaving 16 bases between. Germline lookup yields CDR1 SGHVS and CDR2 FNYEAQ. The CDR3 loop spans 17 amino acids. The CDR3 DNA sequence: TGTGCCAGCAGCTTAGCTCGCCTGGGGGAGAATTCCTACGAGCAGTACTTC. This sequence encodes CASSLARLGENSYEQYF.

V is TRBV4-2 and J is TRBJ2-1, with TRBD2 matching over 12 bases. Germline V gene lookup returns CDR1 LGHNA and CDR2 YNFKEQ. The V gene end was trimmed by 4 bases and the J gene end by 9 bases; junction bases not matched to a gene: 4. This CDR3 has 14 residues. The CDR3 protein is CASSRTSGTSEQFF. CDR3 DNA sequence: TGTGCCAGCAGCCGGACTAGCGGGACGAGTGAGCAGTTCTTC.

This chain connects TRBV27 to TRBJ1-1; TRBD1 agrees at 10 bases. Germline trimming cut 3 bases from V and 4 bases from J; bases unmatched to any gene: 8. This CDR3 is 16 amino acids long. Germline assignment: CDR1 MNHEY and CDR2 SMNVEV (reference sequence). CDR3 sequence reads: CASSFIMGQGITEAFF. CDR3 sequence (DNA): TGTGCCAGCAGTTTCATTATGGGACAGGGGATCACTGAAGCTTTCTTT.

V is TRBV11-1 and J is TRBJ2-1; 9 bases match TRBD1. J lost 5 bases, V lost 2 bases, and 4 bases had no gene match. In germline, CDR1 is SGHAT, CDR2 FQDESV (reference sequence). The CDR3 contains 15 residues. The DNA for the CDR3 is TGTGCCAGCAGCTTACTTGGACAGGGGAACAATGAGCAGTTCTTC. Its protein is CASSLLGQGNNEQFF.

This clone appeared a few times. The chain uses TRBV2 and TRBJ1-6, with no clear D. CDR3 length: 12 amino acids. Trimming stripped 4 bases from V and 9 bases from J, with 7 bases between. The germline gives CDR1 SNHLY, CDR2 FYNNEI. CDR3 DNA sequence: TGTGCCAGCAGTGCGGGAGCTTCACCCCTCCACTTT. Protein sequence: CASSAGASPLHF.

V gene TRBV19 combines with J gene TRBJ1-1; D is possibly TRBD1 (5 bases). In germline, CDR1 is LNHDA, CDR2 SQIVND (reference sequence). The CDR3 extends over 17 amino acids. Trimming removed 3 bases from V and 1 base from J, with 18 bases in between. As DNA, the CDR3 is TGTGCCAGTAGTATCTCGTCGTGGGGCAATCGGAACACTGAAGCTTTCTTT. Encoded protein: CASSISSWGNRNTEAFF.

This clone was counted between two and nine times. This sequence joins TRBV5-5 and TRBJ2-3, with D unclear. The CDR3 totals 15 residues. V gave up 0 bases and J gave up 2 bases, with 10 bases separating them. Germline V gene lookup returns CDR1 SGHKS and CDR2 YYEKEE (reference sequence). The DNA of the CDR3 is TGTGCCAGCAGCTTGGCCCCAGCTGCCACAGATACGCAGTATTTT. Translation: CASSLAPAATDTQYF. Full variable domain (missing parts from reference TRBV5-5 and TRBJ2-3): DAGVTQSPTHLIKTRGQQVTLRCSPISGHKSVSWYQQVLGQGPQFIFQYYEKEERGRGNFPDRFSARQFPNYSSELNVNALLLGDSALYLCASSLAPAATDTQYFGPGTRLTVL.